This T cell receptor beta chain derives from a study of breast tumors, draining lymph nodes, adjacent tissues. Findings of the study overall: Most tumor T cells seemingly derive from lymph node, then expand in tumor. Tumor TCR diversity was below lymph nodes but above nontumor tissue.

This clonotype has just a few counts. As yet, its antigen is unknown. Samples came from axillary lymph nodes draining the breast cancer. From germline, CDR1 is MNHNS and CDR2 SASEGT. Trimming left V 2 bases short and J 2 bases short, with 10 bases between. The CDR3 is made up of 15 amino acids. TCRdb re-called the multiplex PCR reads with MiXCR, one entry per CDR3 protein. The sample includes under 350,000 distinct CDR3 sequences, roughly 31% of them seen just once. V and J are TRBV6-1 and TRBJ1-3, with D maybe TRBD1 (5 bases). The sample consisted of axillary lymph node tissue. The TCR comes from a female donor with breast cancer. Some clones in this sample may be carry-over from other donors' samples. The CDR3 coding sequence is TGTGCCAGCAGTGAATCCGGGGGTACTGGAAACACCATATATTTT. This gives the protein CASSESGGTGNTIYF.